The clone carrying this T cell receptor beta chain was counted between two and nine times. This specimen comes from a study of blood T cells in healthy people across ages. A J-beta primer mix and a sample-barcoded 5' primer were used in a second PCR of roughly 7 to 12 cycles. TCRdb used MiXCR to reprocess the 5' RACE reads, holding one entry per CDR3 protein. Of over a million distinct CDR3 sequences in the sample, roughly 45% were seen once. The CDR3 runs to 16 residues. The germline CDR1 and CDR2 sequences are KGHSY and FQNENV. V lost 2 bases to trimming and J lost 6 bases, with 17 bases between them.

The material sequenced was blood. The sequence was collected from a woman aged 18-29 years in good health. J is TRBJ1-5 and V is TRBV16; D is unresolved. CDR3 bases: TGTGCCAGCAGCCAAATCCGGGGTTCGGTTGGTCAGCCCCAGCATTTT. Translated, it gives CASSQIRGSVGQPQHF.